This is a list of T cell receptor beta chains from one sample in a study of patients and donors after allogeneic stem cell transplantation. Via MiXCR, TCRdb re-called the RT-PCR reads, giving one row per CDR3 protein. The table includes fewer than 500,000 distinct CDR3 sequences, about a sixth detected once. Sequencing used blood, either unsorted or a sorted T cell fraction (not recorded which). The receptors stem from a human donor who was either an allogeneic HSCT recipient or a stem cell or donor lymphocyte infusion donor (not recorded which). It is not recorded whose cells these are; they may come from a transplant donor. The CDR3 runs from the conserved cysteine through the conserved F or W. Each record gives: CDR3 DNA, CDR3 protein, J gene, clone size, D gene, V gene. D genes are given only for firm matches. For some rows the clone size is stated as once, few or many, or as a class when expanded; others skip it.

TGTGCCAGCAAGAAGGCGGGAGGGTACACCGGGGAGCTGTTTTTT	CASKKAGGYTGELFF	TRBJ2-2	.	TRBD2	TRBV3-1
TGCGCCAGCAGCTACGGGGCTAGCGGGGCATCCTACGAGCAGTACTTC	CASSYGASGASYEQYF	TRBJ2-7	few	TRBD2	TRBV5-1
TGCGCCAGCAGCTGGGACGCCAGGGGAGAAGCTTTCTTT	CASSWDARGEAFF	TRBJ1-1	many	.	TRBV5-1
TGTGCCAGCAGCCCGGAATCCCGGACGAACACTGAAGCTTTCTTT	CASSPESRTNTEAFF	TRBJ1-1	few	.	TRBV7-2
TGTGCCAGCAGCTCTAACGGGGGAGATGGCACAGATCCGCAGTATTTT	CASSSNGGDGTDPQYF	TRBJ2-3	.	.	TRBV5-6
TGTGCCAGCAGCTTAAAGCACATTCAGGGGAACACTGAAGCTTTCTTT	CASSLKHIQGNTEAFF	TRBJ1-1	few	.	TRBV7-3
TGTGCCAGCAGGGGGCAAAGCGCTGAAGCTTTCTTT	CASRGQSAEAFF	TRBJ1-1	few	.	TRBV7-9
TGTGCCAGCAGTTACAGCGGGAGCTCCTACAATGAGCAGTTCTTC	CASSYSGSSYNEQFF	TRBJ2-1	.	TRBD2	TRBV6-5
TGCGCCAGCAGCTTGGGCCAACCCTCCTACGAGCAGTACTTC	CASSLGQPSYEQYF	TRBJ2-7	many	.	TRBV5-1
TGTGCCAGCAGCTCCACATTGAGGGAGCAGTACTTC	CASSSTLREQYF	TRBJ2-7	few	.	TRBV7-9
TGTGCCAGCAGCTTAGAGGCATCTCTAGCCAAAAACATTCAGTACTTC	CASSLEASLAKNIQYF	TRBJ2-4	few	.	TRBV7-8
TGCGCCAGCAGCCCAGCGGGGGGCTTCCCAGATACGCAGTATTTT	CASSPAGGFPDTQYF	TRBJ2-3	few	TRBD2	TRBV4-3
TGCAGTGCTCGGGACAGGGAATGGGCCGAGCAGTACTTC	CSARDREWAEQYF	TRBJ2-7	.	TRBD1	TRBV20-1